Described below is a single T cell receptor beta chain sequence and its context. Its antigen remains unidentified. No per-base quality is available; no much larger clone lies one base away. Hyperthyroidism patients were newly diagnosed, had a disease duration of under 2 months, and were aged 18 to 65 years. Any patient with an uncontrolled infection, another autoimmune disease, pregnancy or lactation was excluded. Diagnoses were based on clinical symptoms, serum thyroxine and TRAb, thyroid ultrasound and orbital computed tomography. For progressor patients, blood was drawn at the first diagnosis of hyperthyroidism, before any ophthalmopathy symptoms had appeared. PBMCs were separated from roughly 9.3 ml of fresh peripheral blood using Ficoll-Paque density gradient centrifugation. Patients classed as progressors first received a Graves' hyperthyroidism diagnosis and then went on to develop ophthalmopathy during follow-up. Total RNA was extracted using Trizol reagent, and RNA quality was assessed on an Agilent 2100 Bioanalyzer.

CDR1 and CDR2 are drawn from the germline V gene: MNHEY, SVGEGT. The CDR3 numbers 16 residues from cysteine through phenylalanine. Solely the CDR3 DNA is kept, with 48 bases framed from the first base. Trimming removed 2 bases from V and 5 bases from J; the gene matches leave 9 bases unexplained. The TCR beta CDR3 regions were amplified from RNA transcripts. The TCR CDR3 was subjected to a first round of RT-PCR using the HTBI primer set and the Qiagen OneStep RT-PCR kit. A second multiplex PCR round built the libraries, followed by size selection and purification. The libraries were sequenced on an Illumina HiSeq2000 using paired-end 100 bp reads. As for how the authors treated the data: SOAPnuke was used to process the raw data, with reads discarded if the reads contained adapters or uncalled bases, had a mean Phred below 15, or lacked an exact constant-primer or identifier match. High-quality paired reads were merged using COPE v1.2.5, and each unique nucleotide sequence was defined as a clonotype. Clonotypes were aligned to IMGT TRBV, TRBD and TRBJ reference segments using MiTCR v1.1. The analysis included only V-J combinations with a frequency above 0.0001, which together covered around 99% of the repertoires. A TCS score was defined as the ratio of F50 (clonal expansion) to E x V (chaos), with BLOSUM62-based TCRdist applied between CDR3 peptides within each V-J. Welch's t-statistics and random forest reduced 500 to 550 V-J features to fewer than 15, which were used in a naive Bayes classifier (R e1071). Clones were called with MiXCR by TCRdb after fastp trimmed the public reads at Q25, and only in-frame beta chains were retained. Rows with a matching CDR3 protein are joined into one entry that keeps the most common DNA and genes. TCRdb, not the original authors, processed these V and J calls. This sample gives around 700,000 distinct CDR3 sequences in total; 18% of them show up just once. 16% of the sample goes to the ten largest clones.

This entry belongs to a study of T cells in Graves' hyperthyroidism and ophthalmopathy (dated by TCRdb to the late 2010s). At the level of the whole study: Peripheral blood samples were taken at the time of initial diagnosis, prior to any treatment. For training and testing, the 100 or so patients in the discovery cohort were randomly divided in a 7:3 ratio. Prospective prediction of ophthalmopathy was tested in an independent validation cohort of fewer than 20 hyperthyroidism patients and 15 to 17 patients who later progressed to ophthalmopathy. TCR V-J signatures able to tell the groups apart were searched for in a discovery cohort of 100 or so patients, of whom more than 40 had Graves' ophthalmopathy and around 58 had stable Graves' hyperthyroidism. After sampling, hyperthyroidism patients received methimazole starting at 30 mg daily, and ophthalmopathy patients received high-dose intravenous methylprednisolone. According to the paper, TCR Vbeta CDR3 sequencing was carried out on roughly 130 peripheral blood samples, which came from approximately 43 ophthalmopathy, 70 to 80 hyperthyroidism and some 17 progressor patients. Thyroid tissue and blood T-cell repertoires from six Graves' hyperthyroidism patients were also compared in the study. Findings and caveats that apply to the study as a whole: Ophthalmopathy was separated from stable hyperthyroidism by a 13 V-J signature model, with 85% to 90% sensitivity and roughly 81% specificity obtained in cross-validation and 80%/75% obtained in testing. Most expanded thyroid clonotypes (frequency above 0.001) were also detected in blood, suggesting blood repertoires may reflect thyroid immune responses. In validation, progression to ophthalmopathy was predicted by the model with 65% to 71% sensitivity and 72.22% specificity, a median of approximately 6.5 months before onset. Sample size was not statistically predetermined, and investigators were not blinded to group allocation.

Recombination connected TRBV6-2 or TRBV6-3 to TRBJ2-3; TRBD2 fits 8 bases in the junction. The origin of this receptor is a woman between 45 and 65 years old with Graves' hyperthyroidism that later progressed to Graves' ophthalmopathy. The sequenced sample was blood. The DNA is TGTGCCAGCAGTTACGGTACCGGGGGGGCCGGAGATACGCAGTATTTT. This translates into CASSYGTGGAGDTQYF.